These T cell receptor beta chains were read from a single sample in a study of a mutant IDH1 vaccine in newly diagnosed glioma. Clones were read by immunoSEQ multiplex PCR, and TCRdb kept only the in-frame ones, dropping some. The data contain under 13,000 clones, more than 70% of them singletons. These TCRs are of unknown antigen specificity. This material consisted of PBMCs, taken from a glioma patient whose treatment included an IDH1 peptide vaccine. Receptors were obtained from a woman aged 40 to 49 with glioma. Some clones in this sample may be carry-over from other donors' samples. The CDR3 runs from the conserved cysteine through the conserved F or W. The D gene is left open where the match is weak. Expanded clones are given a class, and other clones once, few, many or no size at all.

V gene,clone size,J gene,D gene,CDR3 protein,CDR3 DNA
TRBV25-1,once,TRBJ2-7,.,CASSEYSVWEGGYEQYF,TGTGCCAGCAGTGAATATTCTGTGTGGGAAGGCGGCTACGAGCAGTACTTC
TRBV2,.,TRBJ2-7,TRBD2,CASSEGGSPPGSSYEQYF,TGTGCCAGCAGTGAAGGCGGGAGTCCCCCGGGAAGCTCCTACGAGCAGTACTTC
TRBV10-3,once,TRBJ1-5,TRBD1,CAISATGGEQPQHF,TGTGCCATCAGTGCGACAGGGGGCGAACAGCCCCAGCATTTT
TRBV30,.,TRBJ2-7,.,CAWSGTGYEQYF,TGTGCCTGGAGCGGGACCGGTTACGAGCAGTACTTC
TRBV7-3,once,TRBJ1-2,TRBD1,CASSLTRDSNYGYTF,TGTGCCAGCAGCTTAACAAGGGACAGTAACTATGGCTACACCTTC
TRBV28,.,TRBJ2-3,TRBD1,CASSLADRGDTQYF,TGTGCCAGCAGTTTAGCTGACAGGGGTGATACGCAGTATTTT
TRBV11-2,.,TRBJ1-2,.,CASSLRPQGPHGYTF,TGTGCCAGCAGCTTGCGCCCACAGGGTCCACATGGCTACACCTTC
TRBV29-1,.,TRBJ1-2,.,CSVDRGEPYGCTF,TGCAGCGTTGATAGGGGGGAACCCTATGGCTGCACCTTC
TRBV18,few,TRBJ2-6,.,CASSPTTGTSTANVLTF,TGTGCCAGCTCACCTACGACAGGTACCTCTACGGCCAACGTCCTGACTTTC
TRBV5-1,.,TRBJ2-5,TRBD1,CASSLGQGASEVETQYF,TGCGCCAGCAGCTTAGGACAGGGGGCGTCGGAGGTAGAGACCCAGTACTTC